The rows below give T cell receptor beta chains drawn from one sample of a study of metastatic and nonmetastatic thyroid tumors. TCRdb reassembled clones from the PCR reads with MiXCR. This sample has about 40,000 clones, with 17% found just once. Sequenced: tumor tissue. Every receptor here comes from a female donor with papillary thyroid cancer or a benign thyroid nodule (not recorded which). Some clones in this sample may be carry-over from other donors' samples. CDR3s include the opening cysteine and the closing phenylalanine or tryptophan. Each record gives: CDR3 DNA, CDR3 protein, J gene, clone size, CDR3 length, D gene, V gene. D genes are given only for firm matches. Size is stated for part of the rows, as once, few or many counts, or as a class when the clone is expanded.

TGTGCCATCAGTTCCACCGGGACAGGGTTCAATGAGCAGTTCTTC	CAISSTGTGFNEQFF	TRBJ2-1	many	15	TRBD1	TRBV10-3
TGCAGTGCTAGAACAGGTCGGGGCTACGAGCAGTACTTC	CSARTGRGYEQYF	TRBJ2-7	many	13	NA	TRBV20-1
TGTGCCAGCAGCTTAGTGCCAGGATACACAGATACGCAGTATTTT	CASSLVPGYTDTQYF	TRBJ2-3	many	15	NA	TRBV7-6
TGTGCCAGCAGTTTACTAGCGGGAGCAGATACGCAGTATTTT	CASSLLAGADTQYF	TRBJ2-3	many	14	TRBD2	TRBV12-3/TRBV12-4
TGTGCCAGCAGTTACTCGACCAGGGGGAATTCACCCCTCCACTTT	CASSYSTRGNSPLHF	TRBJ1-6	many	15	TRBD1	TRBV6-2/TRBV6-3
TGTGCCAGTAGTATCTCCGGGGGTGCGTACGAGCAGTACTTC	CASSISGGAYEQYF	TRBJ2-7	many	14	NA	TRBV19
TGTCCCAGCAGCTTCGGGGACAGAGCTAACACAGAAGCTTTCTTT	CPSSFGDRANTEAFF	TRBJ1-1	NA	15	TRBD1	TRBV7-2
TGTGCCAGCAGTCCCGGGACTAGCGGGAGCAGTACGAACACCGGGGAGCTGCTTTTT	CASSPGTSGSSTNTGELLF	TRBJ2-2	many	19	TRBD2	TRBV6-2/TRBV6-3
TGTGCCAGCAGACCGCGGGGCGGCAGGGCCCAGTATAGGGGGGCCAACGTCCTGACTTTC	CASRPRGGRAQYRGANVLTF	TRBJ2-6	NA	20	NA	TRBV25-1
TGTGCTAGCATCGAAGGCAGGGGGCAGTTTGGCTACACCTTC	CASIEGRGQFGYTF	TRBJ1-2	NA	14	TRBD1	TRBV9
TGTGCCAGCAGCATCCAGGGCTACGAGCATTACTTC	CASSIQGYEHYF	TRBJ2-7	NA	12	NA	TRBV11-2
TGTGCCAGCAGCCTTAAACCGGGACAGGGGTACGAAGCTTTCTTT	CASSLKPGQGYEAFF	TRBJ1-1	few	15	TRBD1	TRBV7-9
TGCAGTGCCCTTTATTTGACCCGTGGAATCAATGAGCAGTTCTTC	CSALYLTRGINEQFF	TRBJ2-1	NA	15	NA	TRBV20-1
TGTGCCAGCAGTTTAGCGGCCAGCCCCCTCCACTTT	CASSLAASPLHF	TRBJ1-6	many	12	NA	TRBV27
TGCGCCAGCAGCCAAGATGGACGACCCTCCTACAATGAGCAGTTCTTC	CASSQDGRPSYNEQFF	TRBJ2-1	NA	16	NA	TRBV4-1
TGCAGTGCTAGAGTTCTTGGTGAGCAGTTCTTC	CSARVLGEQFF	TRBJ2-1	many	11	NA	TRBV20-1
TGCAGCGTTGAAGATTTAGGGGATCAGGGCTACGAGCAGTACTTC	CSVEDLGDQGYEQYF	TRBJ2-7	many	15	NA	TRBV29-1
TGTGCCAGCAGCGTAGTAGGTGAGCAGTTCTTC	CASSVVGEQFF	TRBJ2-1	many	11	NA	TRBV7-9
TGTGCCATCAGCTTAGCGGCCCAGGGGTCGGAGTCGAACACTGAAGCATTCTTT	CAISLAAQGSESNTEAFF	TRBJ1-1	NA	18	NA	TRBV7-8
TGTGCCAGCAGCGTAAGGGGACTCTACAATGAGCAGTTCTTC	CASSVRGLYNEQFF	TRBJ2-1	many	14	NA	TRBV9
TGCGCCAGCAGCTCGGGACTAGCGGGAGGCCGTAACACCGGGGAGCTGTTTTTT	CASSSGLAGGRNTGELFF	TRBJ2-2	many	18	TRBD2	TRBV5-1
TGTGCCAGCAGTTTTAGGGTAGCCGGTACAGCTAACTATGGCTACACCTTC	CASSFRVAGTANYGYTF	TRBJ1-2	few	17	NA	TRBV27
TGTGCCAGCAGCCTCTGGACACCGACAAGGCTACCTTACGAGCAGTACTTC	CASSLWTPTRLPYEQYF	TRBJ2-7	many	17	NA	TRBV7-9
TGCAGTGCTAGAGGGGACCATAGCGGGAGACCTCTAGTGCAGTTCTTC	CSARGDHSGRPLVQFF	TRBJ2-1	many	16	TRBD2	TRBV20-1
TGTGCCAGCAGCAACCACATGGGAGCTTTCTTT	CASSNHMGAFF	TRBJ1-1	many	11	NA	TRBV27
TGCAGTGCTAGGTGGGACAGGGTTTTTTACACAGATACGCAGTATTTT	CSARWDRVFYTDTQYF	TRBJ2-3	NA	16	TRBD1	TRBV20-1
TGTGCCAGTAGCAAAGAGGGACAGGGAATCTCACCCCTCCACTTT	CASSKEGQGISPLHF	TRBJ1-6	many	15	TRBD1	TRBV19
TGTGCCTGGAGTGGGGGTATAGGGACTACCTACGAGCAGTACTTC	CAWSGGIGTTYEQYF	TRBJ2-7	many	15	TRBD2	TRBV30
TGCGCCAGCAGTGGAGGGCGGGGAACCTACAATGAGCAGTTCTTC	CASSGGRGTYNEQFF	TRBJ2-1	many	15	NA	TRBV10-2
TGTGCCAGCAGCCCGGACAGCGTGAACACCGGGGAGCTGTTTTTT	CASSPDSVNTGELFF	TRBJ2-2	many	15	NA	TRBV7-2
TGCGCCAGCAGTGAGTCAGGGAGGGACGAGCAGTACTTC	CASSESGRDEQYF	TRBJ2-7	medium-sized	13	TRBD2	TRBV10-1
TGTTCCAGTAGTTCTCCGGCAGGGTCTGGTGCCAACGTCCTGACTTTC	CSSSSPAGSGANVLTF	TRBJ2-6	NA	16	NA	TRBV19
TGTGCCAGCAGCCAAGATTTAGGCTATGGCTACACCTTC	CASSQDLGYGYTF	TRBJ1-2	many	13	NA	TRBV14
TGTGCCAGTAGCTCAAACTGGGGGCGGTCTGAAGCTTTCTTT	CASSSNWGRSEAFF	TRBJ1-1	NA	14	NA	TRBV7-8
TGTGCCAGCAGCCAACGGGGTCAGGGAAACACCATATATTTT	CASSQRGQGNTIYF	TRBJ1-3	many	14	NA	TRBV3-1
TGTGCCAGCTCACCGCAGGTATCTGGGGCCAACGTCCTGACTTTC	CASSPQVSGANVLTF	TRBJ2-6	many	15	NA	TRBV18
TGTGCCAGCAAAGAGCGAAGACAGTACTCCTACGGGCAGTACTTC	CASKERRQYSYGQYF	TRBJ2-7	NA	15	NA	TRBV2
TGCAGTGCCGTAGCCCCGCTAGCGGGAGAGCCAAACACCGGGGAGCTGTTTTTT	CSAVAPLAGEPNTGELFF	TRBJ2-2	NA	18	TRBD2	TRBV20-1
TGCGCCAGCAGCCAAGGACAGGGGGGGTACAATGAGCAGTTCTTC	CASSQGQGGYNEQFF	TRBJ2-1	once	15	TRBD1	TRBV4-3
TGTGCCAGTAGCCCGAGCGGGTGGTACTACGAGCAGTACTTC	CASSPSGWYYEQYF	TRBJ2-7	many	14	NA	TRBV19
TGTGCCAGCAGTTTTGGTGCTAAATCAGGTACTAGCGGTCAAGATACGCAGTACTTT	CASSFGAKSGTSGQDTQYF	TRBJ2-3	NA	19	TRBD2	TRBV28
TGTGCCAGCAGCCAAGATTTTGGACAGGGGGGACAGCCCCAGCATTTT	CASSQDFGQGGQPQHF	TRBJ1-5	many	16	TRBD1	TRBV4-2
TGTGCCAGCAGCGTTTCGGAAACCGGACACTATGGCTACACCTTC	CASSVSETGHYGYTF	TRBJ1-2	many	15	NA	TRBV9
TGTGCCAGCAGTTACGGGGGGTCCACTGAAGCTTTCTTT	CASSYGGSTEAFF	TRBJ1-1	NA	13	NA	TRBV6-5
TGTGCCAGCAGCTTACTCGGCCGCTCCTCTGGAAACACCATATATTTT	CASSLLGRSSGNTIYF	TRBJ1-3	many	16	NA	TRBV7-3
TGTGCCACCAGCAACATCCGGGACTTCTCCTACGAGCAGTACTTC	CATSNIRDFSYEQYF	TRBJ2-7	medium-sized	15	NA	TRBV15
TGTGCCAGCAGCTTAGGGACCGGGACTCGCTCCTACGAGCAGTACTTC	CASSLGTGTRSYEQYF	TRBJ2-7	NA	16	NA	TRBV11-2
TGCAGTGCGTCGGTGGGCGGGAGGGAAGTGGACGAGCAGTACTTC	CSASVGGREVDEQYF	TRBJ2-7	few	15	TRBD2	TRBV20-1
TGTGCCAGCAGTGCGGGACTAGGGAGAAAAGATACGCAGTATTTT	CASSAGLGRKDTQYF	TRBJ2-3	few	15	TRBD2	TRBV2
TGCAGTGCTCCAGGACAGGGGGCAAACACTGAAGCTTTCTTT	CSAPGQGANTEAFF	TRBJ1-1	many	14	TRBD1	TRBV20-1
TGCGCCAGCAGCCAAGAAAGGGGCCGGCTAGTCAATGAGCAGTTCTTC	CASSQERGRLVNEQFF	TRBJ2-1	many	16	NA	TRBV4-3
TGTGCCAGCAGTTTAAATAGAGGAAGGCAGTTCTTC	CASSLNRGRQFF	TRBJ2-1	many	12	NA	TRBV28
TGTGCCAGCAGTGAGACGGGGACCACTGAAGCTTTCTTT	CASSETGTTEAFF	TRBJ1-1	many	13	NA	TRBV6-4
TGCGCCAGCAGCTTGCGGGACAGATTAAACACCGGGGAGCTGTTTTTT	CASSLRDRLNTGELFF	TRBJ2-2	many	16	TRBD1	TRBV5-1
TGCGCCAGCAGCTTGGACTTCTCCTACGAGCAGTACTTC	CASSLDFSYEQYF	TRBJ2-7	many	13	NA	TRBV5-1